The 10 T cell receptor beta chains reported below all come from one sample, sequenced in a study of blood T cell repertoires in COVID-19 (dated by TCRdb to 2019 to 2021). The method behind the library was the immunoSEQ multiplex PCR assay. The table comes from immuneACCESS by way of TCRdb, which keeps in-frame sequences with V and J called. Part of the clones is missing from these tables; in studies checked, under half for an unresolved V gene and the rest for unknown reasons. This sample is represented by approximately 440,000 clones; 90% of them were singletons. The ten most abundant clones make up about 0.6% of the sample. Sequencing was performed on PBMCs or T cells enriched from blood (not recorded which). The origin of the receptors is a man aged 18 to 30 who had recovered from COVID-19.

V usage is TRBV5-4 and J usage is TRBJ1-1; D gene unclear. This CDR3 contains 15 residues. CDR1 is SGHNT and CDR2 is YYREEE in the germline V gene (reference sequence). V was trimmed by 0 bases and J by 1 base, leaving 10 bases between them. The CDR3 DNA reads TGTGCCAGCAGCTTGGCGCCCGGGGAGAACACTGAAGCTTTCTTT. It codes for CASSLAPGENTEAFF.

In DNA, the CDR3 is TGTATGAGGGACACTGAAGCTTTCTTT. Translating it yields CMRDTEAFF. The rearrangement uses TRBV24-1 and TRBJ1-1, with D unresolved. This CDR3 comprises 9 residues. Per the germline V gene, CDR1 is KGHDR and CDR2 is SFDVKD.

V and J are TRBV19 and TRBJ1-3; D uncertain. The germline V and J ends were trimmed by 5 bases and 0 bases, with 8 bases remaining between them. CDR3 length: 14 amino acids. Germline CDR1 and CDR2: LNHDA and SQIVND (reference sequence). CDR3: CASSESHSGNTIYF. DNA of the CDR3: TGTGCCAGTAGTGAGTCCCACTCTGGAAACACCATATATTTT.

The chain has TRBV28 and TRBJ2-7; 7 nucleotides line up with TRBD1. The germline CDR1 and CDR2 sequences are MDHEN and SYDVKM. The trim removed 4 bases at V and 2 bases at J, leaving 8 bases unmatched. This CDR3 is 15 amino acids long. The CDR3 nucleotides are TGTGCCAGCAGTTCCTCCGGGACAGCGACCTACGAGCAGTACTTC. Its translation: CASSSSGTATYEQYF.

In this sample, this clone turned up a few times. The V gene is TRBV2, the J gene TRBJ2-1; a weak D match, TRBD2 (6 bases). Germline-derived CDR1 and CDR2 are SNHLY and FYNNEI. There are 13 residues in the CDR3. V was cut by 7 bases and J by 7 bases, with 14 bases left in between. CDR3 nucleotides: TGTGCCAGCACGGAGGGGATGGAGAATGAGCAGTTCTTC. Translation: CASTEGMENEQFF.

The genes are TRBV10-1 and TRBJ2-1, with 13 bases lining up with TRBD2. The germline V gene encodes CDR1 WNHNN and CDR2 SYGVQD (reference sequence). This CDR3 is 15 amino acids long. Trimming at V came to 6 bases and at J to 10 bases, leaving 9 bases not matched to a gene. CDR3 in DNA: TGCGCCAGCAGCCGGGGGACTAGCGGGATACGAGAGCAGTTCTTC. It is translated as CASSRGTSGIREQFF.

V usage is TRBV5-4 and J usage is TRBJ1-2, with 7 nucleotides matching TRBD1. The germline CDR1 and CDR2 sequences are SGHNT and YYREEE (reference sequence). V shed 3 bases, J shed 1 base, and the junction held 9 bases outside the gene matches. CDR3 size: 16 residues. In DNA, the CDR3 is TGTGCCAGCAGCTCCGTTTTGACAGGGAATAACTATGGCTACACCTTC. Encoded protein: CASSSVLTGNNYGYTF. The whole variable domain, remainder taken from reference TRBV5-4 and TRBJ1-2, is ETGVTQSPTHLIKTRGQQVTLRCSSQSGHNTVSWYQQALGQGPQFIFQYYREEENGRGNFPPRFSGLQFPNYSSELNVNALELDDSALYLCASSSVLTGNNYGYTFGSGTRLTVV.

J is TRBJ1-2 and V is TRBV3-1 (or the pseudogene TRBV3-2); 8 positions agree with TRBD1. The V and J ends lost 4 bases and 7 bases, in that order; junction bases with no gene match: 8. Germline CDR1 is LGHDT and CDR2 is YNNKEL (reference sequence). The CDR3 covers 14 residues. The CDR3 DNA follows: TGTGCCAGCAGCCCCGGACAGGGCGTTGGTGGCTACACCTTC. Translation gives CASSPGQGVGGYTF.

The chain joins TRBV24-1 to TRBJ1-4, with no clear D. V was clipped by 7 bases and J by 5 bases, with 10 bases between them. The CDR3 spans 13 residues. The germline gives CDR1 KGHDR, CDR2 SFDVKD. The CDR3 protein is CATSRHQNEKLFF. The DNA for the CDR3 is TGTGCCACCAGCAGACACCAGAATGAAAAACTGTTTTTT.

The chain uses TRBV29-1 and TRBJ2-1, with D possibly TRBD2 on 5 matching bases. V lost 1 base to trimming and J lost 12 bases, with 13 bases between them. The CDR3 has 12 residues. The germline CDR1 and CDR2 sequences are SQVTM and ANQGSEA. The CDR3 nucleotides read TGCAGCGTTGAAGGCGGAGGTTTCGGGCAGTTCTTC. Translating gives CSVEGGGFGQFF.